Below are 21 T cell receptor beta chains sequenced from a single sample in a study of blood T cells in healthy people across ages. A second PCR, run for about 7 to 12 cycles, used a sample-barcoded 5' primer plus a J-beta primer mix. TCRdb re-called the 5' RACE reads through MiXCR, storing one row per CDR3 protein. The data show over 1,200,000 distinct CDR3 sequences, roughly 60% seen once. Material: blood. The origin of the receptors is a man between 18 and 29 years old in good health.

The CDR3 nucleotides read TGTGCCAGCAGTTTAAACGGCCCTAGCACAGATACGCAGTATTTT. It is translated as CASSLNGPSTDTQYF. The chain combines TRBV28 with TRBJ2-3; D unresolved. The ends were cut back, 2 bases at V and 0 bases at J, with 9 bases in the middle. The CDR3 contains 15 residues. Germline assignment: CDR1 MDHEN and CDR2 SYDVKM.

The chain carries TRBV4-2 and TRBJ1-6; D is ambiguous. Looked up from germline, CDR1 is LGHNA and CDR2 is YNFKEQ. With 0 bases removed from V and 7 bases from J, the gap between germline ends came to 13 bases. The CDR3 contains 16 residues. The CDR3 DNA reads TGTGCCAGCAGCCAAGATCCGGTCTCTGGCAATTCACCCCTCCACTTT. Protein product: CASSQDPVSGNSPLHF.

V and J are TRBV20-1 and TRBJ2-4; TRBD1 aligns across 9 bases. The DNA end is more similar to TRBJ2-7, so the J call may be wrong. Germline V lookup: CDR1 DFQATT, CDR2 SNEGSKA (reference sequence). CDR3 length: 15 residues. The CDR3 region is CSARDPGQGASEQYF. CDR3 DNA sequence: TGCAGTGCTAGAGACCCGGGACAGGGAGCGTCCGAGCAGTACTTC.

In its sample, this clonotype was seen a few times. The rearrangement joins TRBV3-1 to TRBJ2-1, with 7 bases lining up with TRBD2. There are 13 residues in the CDR3. With 5 bases clipped from V and 4 bases from J, the junction kept 2 bases outside the gene matches. The V gene's germline CDR1 is LGHDT and CDR2 YNNKEL (reference sequence). Written as DNA, the CDR3 is TGTGCCAGCAGCGCAGCGGGATACAATGAGCAGTTCTTC. Translating gives CASSAAGYNEQFF.

This clonotype appeared a few times. The chain uses TRBV12-3 or TRBV12-4 and TRBJ2-5; D possibly corresponds to TRBD2 (5 bases). The CDR3 loop spans 15 amino acids. V lost 6 bases and J lost 0, with 14 bases in between. In nucleotides, the CDR3 is TGTGCCAGCAGAAACGGCGGGCGAAACCAAGAGACCCAGTACTTC. This codes for CASRNGGRNQETQYF.

The gene calls are TRBV28 and TRBJ1-4; D is perhaps TRBD1 (5 bases). Germline V gene data show CDR1 as MDHEN and CDR2 as SYDVKM. V lost 11 bases, J lost 8 bases, and 18 bases lay in between. This CDR3 spans 13 amino acids. The CDR3 protein is CAVHRHGGEKLFF. DNA for the CDR3: TGTGCCGTCCACCGGCACGGGGGAGAAAAACTGTTTTTT.

This chain links TRBV10-3 with TRBJ2-7, with 14 bases aligning to TRBD2. The J segment lost 6 bases and the V segment lost 6 bases, leaving 4 bases of the junction unmatched. The CDR3 is 14 residues long. From germline, CDR1 is ENHRY and CDR2 SYGVKD. The CDR3 DNA follows: TGTGCCATCAGCCAAGGGACTAGCGGGAGCGAGCAGTACTTC. It encodes CAISQGTSGSEQYF.

This clonotype has a handful of counts. This chain joins TRBV29-1 and TRBJ1-2, with unresolved D. Germline V gene sequence: CDR1 SQVTM, CDR2 ANQGSEA. V lost 7 bases and J lost 2, with 11 bases in between. The CDR3 runs to 12 residues. The CDR3 here is CSAKGGNYGYTF. The CDR3 region has the DNA TGCAGCGCCAAAGGAGGGAACTATGGCTACACCTTC.

The gene calls are TRBV2 and TRBJ1-4; D is unresolved. Germline CDR1 SNHLY, CDR2 FYNNEI. The CDR3 consists of 13 residues. V lost 3 bases, J lost 7 bases, and 9 bases lay in between. The CDR3 sequence: CASSEGVGEKLFF. The DNA for the CDR3 is TGTGCCAGCAGTGAGGGAGTTGGTGAAAAACTGTTTTTT.

This clonotype appeared once. This chain links TRBV20-1 with TRBJ2-4; the match to TRBD1 covers 12 bases. The J call may be wrong; the DNA end is better matched by TRBJ2-7. The V gene's germline CDR1 is DFQATT and CDR2 SNEGSKA (reference sequence). This CDR3 has 15 amino acids. CDR3 loop: CSARFRDRGLDEQYF. The CDR3 region has the DNA TGCAGTGCTAGATTCCGGGACAGGGGGCTCGACGAGCAGTACTTC.

The rearrangement uses TRBV7-2 and TRBJ1-2; TRBD1 matches 7 bases. V trimming: 5 bases; J trimming: 8 bases; junction bases outside the gene matches: 5. This CDR3 is built from 12 residues. Germline-derived CDR1 and CDR2 are SGHTA and FQGNSA. The CDR3, as DNA: TGTGCCAGCAGCCCCGACAGGGTCGGCTACACCTTC. It is translated as CASSPDRVGYTF.

This sequence joins TRBV12-3 or TRBV12-4 and TRBJ1-1; D uncertain. There are 14 residues in the CDR3. V lost 3 bases and J lost 5, with 13 bases in between. The CDR3: CASSLPVKGTEAFF. For the CDR3, the DNA is TGTGCCAGCAGTTTGCCCGTAAAAGGGACTGAAGCTTTCTTT.

Only a few counts were recorded for this clonotype. The chain joins TRBV6-4 to TRBJ2-3; 11 positions agree with TRBD2. Germline assignment: CDR1 MRHNA and CDR2 SNTAGT. The CDR3 totals 18 residues. Trimming cost V 10 bases and J 2 bases; bases outside gene matches: 17. In DNA form, the CDR3 reads TGTGCCACAAGAAATTTAGCGGGAGGGCCGGGGAACACAGATACGCAGTATTTT. Its protein is CATRNLAGGPGNTDTQYF.

On this clonotype itself: Germline is not matched at one junction end, which may reflect a read error. This chain uses TRBV24-1 with TRBJ2-5, with D perhaps given as TRBD1 or TRBD2 (5 bases each). CDR3 length: 15 residues. The germline gives CDR1 KGHDR, CDR2 SFDVKD. This CDR3 reads CATSELEGRMETQNF. DNA of the CDR3: TGTGCCACCAGTGAGCTTGAGGGACGTATGGAGACCCAGAACTTC.

This rearrangement joins TRBV20-1 to TRBJ2-1; D unresolved. The CDR3 runs to 14 residues. V was trimmed by 5 bases and J by 2 bases, leaving 13 bases between them. Germline lookup yields CDR1 DFQATT and CDR2 SNEGSKA (reference sequence). The CDR3 coding sequence is TGCAGTGCTCCGACCACGACCCCCTACAATGAGCAGTTCTTC. Protein sequence: CSAPTTTPYNEQFF.

The genes are TRBV12-3 or TRBV12-4 and TRBJ2-5, with 9 nucleotides matching TRBD2. CDR3 length: 13 amino acids. V was pared by 10 bases and J by 5 bases, with 8 bases of the junction left unmatched. This chain's CDR3 is CATLGSGSETQYF. The CDR3 DNA is TGTGCCACTTTGGGTAGCGGGAGCGAGACCCAGTACTTC.

This clonotype was observed a single time. The rearrangement links TRBV24-1 to TRBJ2-2, with 11 bases lining up with TRBD2. CDR3 size: 18 residues. V trimming: 4 bases; J trimming: 1 base; junction bases outside the gene matches: 7. Germline V gene lookup returns CDR1 KGHDR and CDR2 SFDVKD. CDR3 DNA sequence: TGTGCCACCAGTGACCAACTAGCGGGGGCAAGGAACACCGGGGAGCTGTTTTTT. Encoded protein: CATSDQLAGARNTGELFF.

The chain carries TRBV7-9 and TRBJ2-1, with 7 bases fitting TRBD1. In germline, CDR1 is SEHNR, CDR2 FQNEAQ (reference sequence). The CDR3 is 15 amino acids. Trimming removed 4 bases from V and 7 bases from J; junction bases left unmatched: 10. The CDR3 DNA reads as TGTGCCAGCAGCTCCTCAGACAGGGTCGGAAATGAGCAGTTCTTC. It codes for CASSSSDRVGNEQFF.

The V call is TRBV2, the J call TRBJ1-2; D is undetermined. The CDR3 length is 12 residues. The germline V and J ends were trimmed by 4 bases and 8 bases, with 11 bases remaining between them. The V gene's germline CDR1 is SNHLY and CDR2 FYNNEI. The CDR3: CASSATKPGYTF. The CDR3 coding sequence is TGTGCCAGCAGTGCGACCAAACCAGGCTACACCTTC. Combining the CDR3 with reference TRBV2 and TRBJ1-2 gives the whole variable domain EPEVTQTPSHQVTQMGQEVILRCVPISNHLYFYWYRQILGQKVEFLVSFYNNEISEKSEIFDDQFSVERPDGSNFTLKIRSTKLEDSAMYFCASSATKPGYTFGSGTRLTVV.

The gene calls are TRBV5-1 and TRBJ2-1; 9 bases align to TRBD2. Trimming cost V 2 bases and J 7 bases; bases outside gene matches: 7. The CDR3 is 15 amino acids. Germline V CDR1 and CDR2: SGHRS, YFSETQ. In nucleotides, the CDR3 is TGCGCCAGCAGCTTCCGACTAGCGGACGGGAATGAGCAGTTCTTC. Amino acids: CASSFRLADGNEQFF.

V and J are TRBV14 and TRBJ1-2, with D possibly TRBD1 on 5 matching bases. This CDR3 is built from 13 residues. Germline V gene data show CDR1 as SGHDN and CDR2 as FVKESK. Trimming took 7 bases from V and 6 from J, leaving 15 bases between them. CDR3 DNA sequence: TGTGCCAGCATCCTGGGCAGGGAAGATGGCTACACCTTC. It yields the protein CASILGREDGYTF.